This T cell receptor beta chain was captured by sequencing in a study of blood T cells in healthy people across ages. The sample holds many counts of this clonotype. V was pared by 0 bases and J by 4 bases, with 12 bases between. Germline V lookup: CDR1 SQVTM, CDR2 ANQGSEA. The CDR3 is 14 amino acids. Extracted total RNA amounted to at least 6 micrograms for each sample. Primed by a sample-barcoded 5' primer and a J-beta primer mix, a second PCR proceeded for roughly 6 to 12 cycles. TCRdb analysed the 5' RACE reads with MiXCR anew, one entry per CDR3 protein. In the table there are about 680,000 distinct CDR3 sequences, around half of which are singletons.

The rearrangement links TRBV29-1 to TRBJ1-2; D is perhaps TRBD1 (5 bases). The TCR was taken from a woman aged 55-69 years in good health. Material: blood. CDR3 DNA sequence: TGCAGCGTTGAAGATCAAGGGACTGGCTATGGCTACACCTTC. This sequence encodes CSVEDQGTGYGYTF.